This passage covers 18 T cell receptor beta chains from one sample sequenced in a study of T cell repertoires in cytomegalovirus infection. TCRdb re-called the reads with MiXCR, one entry per CDR3 protein. Of almost 90,000 distinct CDR3 sequences listed, about 29% were seen once; the top ten hold approximately 75%. These TCRs are of unknown antigen specificity. Material: CD8+ T cells from cultured PBMCs, obtained from culture after CMV antigen stimulation. The receptors here all came from a human donor in good health (CMV status not recorded). Some clones in this sample may be carry-over from other donors' samples.

The chain carries TRBV6-1 and TRBJ1-1, with D maybe TRBD1 (5 bases). The CDR3 length is 16 residues. Per germline, CDR1 MNHNS and CDR2 SASEGT. V was clipped by 3 bases and J by 0 bases, with 14 bases between them. CDR3: CASSELQGRMNTEAFF. The DNA of the CDR3 is TGTGCCAGCAGTGAGTTGCAGGGTCGGATGAACACTGAAGCTTTCTTT.

This clonotype was observed many times. The V gene is TRBV2, the J gene TRBJ2-1, with D hard to call. The germline gives CDR1 SNHLY, CDR2 FYNNEI. Trimming stripped 5 bases from V and 6 bases from J, with 8 bases between. The CDR3 has 12 amino acids. The CDR3 region is CASSSGGNEQFF. The CDR3 DNA reads TGTGCCAGCAGTTCAGGTGGCAATGAGCAGTTCTTC. Complete variable domain (other parts from reference TRBV2 and TRBJ2-1): EPEVTQTPSHQVTQMGQEVILRCVPISNHLYFYWYRQILGQKVEFLVSFYNNEISEKSEIFDDQFSVERPDGSNFTLKIRSTKLEDSAMYFCASSSGGNEQFFGPGTRLTVL.

This clonotype has a handful of counts. V usage is TRBV28 and J usage is TRBJ1-2, with TRBD1 matching 8 bases. CDR3 length: 15 residues. Trimming took 5 bases from V and 5 from J; bases not matched to a gene: 10. The germline CDR1 and CDR2 sequences are MDHEN and SYDVKM. This CDR3 is CASSTTDRVEYGYTF. Here the CDR3 DNA reads TGTGCCAGCAGTACCACGGACAGGGTTGAGTATGGCTACACCTTC.

This rearrangement joins TRBV7-6 to TRBJ1-4; D possibly corresponds to TRBD1 (6 bases). V was trimmed by 5 bases and J by 8 bases, leaving 27 bases between them. CDR3 size: 18 residues. Germline V gives CDR1 SGHVS, CDR2 FNYEAQ. The CDR3 spells CASSPGWGGEMISEKLFF. The CDR3 DNA reads as TGTGCCAGCAGCCCCGGCTGGGGGGGCGAGATGATTTCGGAAAAACTGTTTTTT.

This clonotype was observed a few times. The chain carries TRBV27 and TRBJ2-7; D might be TRBD2 (5 bases). The CDR3 extends over 16 amino acids. The ends were cut back, 6 bases at V and 3 bases at J, with 21 bases in the middle. The germline CDR1 and CDR2 sequences are MNHEY and SMNVEV (reference sequence). The CDR3 loop reads CASSLDGPTGNYEQYF. CDR3 bases: TGTGCCAGCAGCTTGGACGGGCCTACCGGGAACTACGAGCAGTACTTC.

V gene TRBV10-3 combines with J gene TRBJ2-7, with D unresolved. The length of the CDR3 is 12 residues. Trimming removed 0 bases at V and 3 bases at J, with 3 bases between. Looked up from germline, CDR1 is ENHRY and CDR2 is SYGVKD. This CDR3 is CAISESSYEQYF. Here the CDR3 DNA reads TGTGCCATCAGTGAGTCTAGCTACGAGCAGTACTTC.

Regarding this clonotype: One end of the junction does not line up with germline, which may come from a read error. The chain uses TRBV2 and TRBJ1-4; 8 bases align to TRBD1. Germline lookup yields CDR1 SNHLY and CDR2 FYNNEI. This CDR3 has 12 residues. CDR3 sequence: CASSGGYQGAVF. In DNA form, the CDR3 reads TGTGCCAGCAGTGGAGGCTACCAGGGGGCGGTTTTT.

This clonotype appeared a few times. The chain recombines TRBV5-5 with TRBJ2-3, with 8 bases matching TRBD1. Looked up from germline, CDR1 is SGHKS and CDR2 is YYEKEE (reference sequence). With V trimmed by 5 bases and J by 4 bases, 9 bases remained unmatched. This CDR3 has 15 residues. Written as DNA, the CDR3 is TGTGCCAGCAGTTCTCCGGACAGGGTATCAGATACGCAGTATTTT. Amino acids: CASSSPDRVSDTQYF. The whole variable domain, filled in from reference TRBV5-5 and TRBJ2-3, reads DAGVTQSPTHLIKTRGQQVTLRCSPISGHKSVSWYQQVLGQGPQFIFQYYEKEERGRGNFPDRFSARQFPNYSSELNVNALLLGDSALYLCASSSPDRVSDTQYFGPGTRLTVL.

A few counts support this clonotype. The chain joins TRBV20-1 to TRBJ1-2; tentatively, D is TRBD1 (5 bases). Germline V lookup: CDR1 DFQATT, CDR2 SNEGSKA (reference sequence). The CDR3 length is 17 residues. The ends were cut back, 0 bases at V and 1 base at J, with 18 bases in the middle. CDR3: CSARDQWGRALNYGYTF. As DNA, the CDR3 is TGCAGTGCTAGAGATCAGTGGGGCAGGGCTCTTAACTATGGCTACACCTTC.

A few counts support this clonotype. For the CDR3, the DNA is TGTGCCAGCAGTCCCGCCGGGGCAGCTGCTGGCTACACCTTC. This gives the protein CASSPAGAAAGYTF. The chain has TRBV6-5 and TRBJ1-2; the D gene is possibly TRBD1 (5 bases). CDR3 length equals 14 residues. V was trimmed by 5 bases and J by 7 bases, leaving 17 bases between them. Germline V lookup: CDR1 MNHEY, CDR2 SVGAGI.

A few counts support this clonotype. The genes are TRBV2 and TRBJ2-3, with D possibly TRBD2 on 6 matching bases. The CDR3 extends over 14 amino acids. The germline V gene encodes CDR1 SNHLY and CDR2 FYNNEI. Between the trimmed V and J ends, which lost 7 bases and 9 bases, there was a span of 20 bases. CDR3: CASTRGTFPHTQYF. In DNA form, the CDR3 reads TGTGCCAGCACCCGCGGGACCTTCCCCCACACGCAGTATTTT.

The rearrangement links TRBV4-2 to TRBJ2-1, with D possibly TRBD1 on 7 matching bases. Germline V gives CDR1 LGHNA, CDR2 YNFKEQ. V dropped 1 base and J dropped 0 bases, with 10 bases sitting between them. The CDR3 sequence is 16 residues long. This CDR3 reads CASSQAQGGSYNEQFF. The CDR3 DNA reads as TGTGCCAGCAGCCAAGCCCAGGGGGGCTCCTACAATGAGCAGTTCTTC.

This clonotype has just a few counts. The V call is TRBV7-9, the J call TRBJ1-5; 8 nucleotides line up with TRBD1. The V and J ends lost 7 bases and 5 bases, in that order; junction bases with no gene match: 10. In germline, CDR1 is SEHNR, CDR2 FQNEAQ (reference sequence). This CDR3 region has 15 residues. CDR3 protein: CASTLDREKDQPQHF. The DNA for the CDR3 is TGTGCCAGCACCCTGGACAGGGAGAAGGATCAGCCCCAGCATTTT.

This clonotype occurred a few times. J is TRBJ2-1 and V is TRBV24-1, with TRBD2 as a possible D gene (6 bases). Germline V lookup: CDR1 KGHDR, CDR2 SFDVKD. V was trimmed by 3 bases and J by 14 bases, leaving 13 bases between them. The CDR3 length is 12 residues. CDR3 sequence (DNA): TGTGCCACCAGTGATCCCGGGACTGGGGAGTTCTTC. This codes for CATSDPGTGEFF.

This clonotype has ten or more counts. The J gene is TRBJ2-2, the V gene TRBV28, with 7 nucleotides matching TRBD1. CDR1 and CDR2 (germline): MDHEN, SYDVKM. J was trimmed by 0 bases and V by 4 bases; bases with no gene match: 11. This CDR3 has 18 residues. CDR3 loop: CASSSHILQGANTGELFF. The DNA for the CDR3 is TGTGCCAGCAGTTCCCATATCCTTCAGGGGGCGAACACCGGGGAGCTGTTTTTT. The variable domain in full, with the rest retrieved from reference TRBV28 and TRBJ2-2, is DVKVTQSSRYLVKRTGEKVFLECVQDMDHENMFWYRQDPGLGLRLIYFSYDVKMKEKGDIPEGYSVSREKKERFSLILESASTNQTSMYLCASSSHILQGANTGELFFGEGSRLTVL.

V gene TRBV2 combines with J gene TRBJ2-4; TRBD2 might be the D (5 bases). Looked up from germline, CDR1 is SNHLY and CDR2 is FYNNEI. Trimming cost V 7 bases and J 8 bases, with 21 bases left between them. The CDR3 consists of 15 residues. CDR3 residues: CASTLAWVTGHIQYF. The CDR3 bases are TGTGCCAGCACTCTAGCTTGGGTCACCGGGCACATTCAGTACTTC.

A few counts support this clonotype. This sequence joins TRBV6-6 and TRBJ1-2; D may be TRBD1 (5 bases). Germline assignment: CDR1 MNHNY and CDR2 SVGAGI (reference sequence). Deletions cut 4 bases from V and 3 bases from J, with 12 bases between. The CDR3 has 14 residues. The CDR3 bases are TGTGCCAGCAGTTCCCTCGGGGACCACTATGGCTACACCTTC. It encodes CASSSLGDHYGYTF.

This clonotype was seen a few times. V is TRBV19 and J is TRBJ1-1, with a possible D match to TRBD1 (5 bases). Looked up from germline, CDR1 is LNHDA and CDR2 is SQIVND (reference sequence). Trimming pared 9 bases from V and 4 bases from J, leaving 15 bases between. The CDR3 has 13 residues. This CDR3 reads CASEQGGSTEAFF. CDR3 in DNA: TGTGCCAGCGAGCAGGGAGGAAGCACTGAAGCTTTCTTT. The whole variable domain, remainder taken from reference TRBV19 and TRBJ1-1, is DGGITQSPKYLFRKEGQNVTLSCEQNLNHDAMYWYRQDPGQGLRLIYYSQIVNDFQKGDIAEGYSVSREKKESFPLTVTSAQKNPTAFYLCASEQGGSTEAFFGQGTRLTVV.